A selection of T cell receptor beta chains follows, all from one sample in a study of PD-L1 blockade in urothelial cancer. The repertoire was sequenced with immunoSEQ multiplex PCR; TCRdb's copy has only in-frame clones and lacks some. The sample holds about 48,000 clones; 86% are singletons and the top ten take more than 9%. This specimen consisted of PBMCs, obtained around atezolizumab (anti-PD-L1) treatment. These receptors were taken from a man between 60 and 70 years old with urothelial cancer. Both conserved end residues are part of each CDR3. The order of the fields is V gene, clone size, J gene, D gene, CDR3 protein, CDR3 DNA. D genes are given only for firm matches. Clone size is stated in some rows and not others, as once, few, many or a class when expanded.

TRBV6-5	.	TRBJ2-5	TRBD1	CASSRDRAAETQYF	TGTGCCAGCAGTAGGGACAGGGCGGCCGAGACCCAGTACTTC
TRBV4-1	few	TRBJ1-1	.	CASSRSSLYRVRREDTEAFF	TGCGCCAGCAGCCGAAGTTCTCTTTACAGGGTCCGACGTGAGGACACTGAAGCTTTCTTT
TRBV7-3	.	TRBJ2-3	.	CASSPLGAYDTQYF	TGTGCCAGCAGCCCTCTTGGGGCCTACGATACGCAGTATTTT
TRBV7-5	.	TRBJ1-5	.	CARSLPDGRRPHQPQHF	TGTGCCAGAAGTCTACCGGACGGGAGGAGGCCTCATCAGCCCCAGCATTTT
TRBV7-9	.	TRBJ1-1	.	CASSLLGSGRRTIAEAFF	TGTGCCAGCAGCTTGCTTGGGAGCGGCCGTCGGACGATCGCTGAAGCTTTCTTT
TRBV9	.	TRBJ2-1	TRBD2	CASSVVPSGDYNEQFF	TGTGCCAGCAGCGTAGTCCCTAGCGGGGATTACAATGAGCAGTTCTTC
TRBV4-1	.	TRBJ2-3	.	CASSPVDPGVTDTQYF	TGCGCCAGCAGCCCCGTTGATCCCGGGGTTACAGATACGCAGTATTTT
TRBV7-2	.	TRBJ2-7	.	CASSFRDTGSYEQYF	TGTGCCAGCAGCTTCCGGGACACCGGTTCCTACGAGCAGTACTTC
TRBV28	.	TRBJ1-1	.	CASSSPLGSAENTEAFF	TGTGCCAGCAGTTCTCCTTTGGGCTCAGCGGAAAACACTGAAGCTTTCTTT
TRBV27	.	TRBJ1-2	TRBD1	CASSTRQGAYGYTF	TGTGCCAGCAGTACACGACAGGGGGCGTATGGCTACACCTTC
TRBV6-6	.	TRBJ2-1	TRBD2	CASRPPGLALANEQFF	TGTGCCAGCAGGCCGCCGGGACTAGCTCTAGCCAATGAGCAGTTCTTC
TRBV10-3	.	TRBJ1-6	.	CAISESGRYGNSPLHF	TGTGCCATCAGTGAGTCGGGGAGGTACGGTAATTCACCCCTCCACTTT
TRBV1	.	TRBJ2-1	.	CTSSQDSKAGGPPSSYNEQFF	TGCACCAGCAGCCAAGATAGTAAGGCGGGGGGCCCGCCGAGCTCCTACAATGAGCAGTTCTTC
TRBV28	.	TRBJ2-7	.	CASGEGVHEQYF	TGTGCCAGCGGCGAGGGGGTCCACGAGCAGTACTTC
TRBV6-1	.	TRBJ1-4	.	CASSGGGRGNEKLFF	TGTGCCAGCAGTGGGGGGGGTAGGGGGAATGAAAAACTGTTTTTT
TRBV9	.	TRBJ1-2	.	CASSVEGTYYGYTF	TGTGCCAGCAGCGTAGAAGGGACATACTATGGCTACACCTTC
TRBV10-1	.	TRBJ1-6	TRBD1	CASIGDRGPSNSPLHF	TGCGCCAGCATTGGGGACAGGGGGCCGAGCAATTCACCCCTCCACTTT
TRBV5-1	.	TRBJ2-1	TRBD2	CASSLRGLAGTNEQFF	TGCGCCAGCAGCTTACGGGGGCTAGCGGGGACCAATGAGCAGTTCTTC
TRBV9	.	TRBJ2-7	.	CASSVNLGYSYEQYF	TGTGCCAGCAGCGTAAATCTAGGATACTCCTACGAGCAGTACTTC
TRBV9	.	TRBJ2-3	.	CASSVGYRGYTQYF	TGTGCCAGCAGCGTAGGATATAGAGGGTATACGCAGTATTTT
TRBV13	.	TRBJ2-3	TRBD2	CASSLGQLAGAADTQYF	TGTGCCAGCAGCTTAGGGCAACTAGCGGGGGCGGCAGATACGCAGTATTTT
TRBV28	.	TRBJ1-1	TRBD1	CASRRRQGRNTEAFF	TGTGCCAGCAGGCGACGACAGGGAAGGAACACTGAAGCTTTCTTT
TRBV6-1	.	TRBJ1-1	TRBD1	CASSETARGLIRNTEAFF	TGTGCCAGCAGTGAAACGGCCAGGGGGCTAATTAGGAACACTGAAGCTTTCTTT
TRBV9	.	TRBJ2-5	.	CASSEGWKETQYF	TGTGCCAGCAGCGAGGGGTGGAAAGAGACCCAGTACTTC
TRBV7-9	.	TRBJ1-2	.	CASSLAGSSEGYGYTF	TGTGCCAGCAGCTTAGCTGGCTCCTCTGAGGGCTATGGCTACACCTTC
TRBV2	.	TRBJ2-3	.	CASSATVQLDTQYF	TGTGCCAGCTCAGCGACAGTCCAGCTGGATACGCAGTATTTT
TRBV15	medium-sized	TRBJ2-7	TRBD1	CATSRELGGHEQYF	TGTGCCACCAGCAGAGAGTTAGGGGGCCACGAGCAGTACTTC
TRBV19	.	TRBJ1-3	.	CASRGQSGNTIYF	TGTGCCAGCAGGGGTCAGTCTGGAAACACCATATATTTT
TRBV5-1	.	TRBJ2-5	.	CASSLEETQYF	TGCGCCAGCAGCCTCGAAGAGACCCAGTACTTC
TRBV30	.	TRBJ2-3	TRBD2	CAWSRGGSHLADTQYF	TGTGCCTGGAGTCGGGGGGGCAGCCATCTCGCAGATACGCAGTATTTT
TRBV27	few	TRBJ2-7	.	CASSLYPGSRGYEQYF	TGTGCCAGCAGTTTATATCCGGGCTCACGCGGGTACGAGCAGTACTTC
TRBV30	once	TRBJ1-6	TRBD1	CAWSRDSYNSPLHF	TGTGCCTGGAGTCGGGACAGCTATAATTCACCCCTCCACTTT
TRBV30	.	TRBJ1-4	TRBD1	CAWNLLSGTGYEKLFF	TGTGCCTGGAACTTACTCTCCGGGACAGGGTATGAAAAACTGTTTTTT
TRBV11-3	.	TRBJ2-7	.	CASSFTGSSYEQYF	TGTGCCAGCAGCTTCACAGGAAGCTCCTACGAGCAGTACTTC
TRBV9	once	TRBJ2-1	.	CASSVSPTRQEQFF	TGTGCCAGCAGCGTATCCCCAACCCGACAGGAGCAGTTCTTC
TRBV5-4	.	TRBJ2-1	TRBD2	CASSLRGGYNEQFF	TGTGCCAGCAGCTTGCGGGGGGGATACAATGAGCAGTTCTTC
TRBV9	.	TRBJ2-5	TRBD1	CASSSGQGWETQYF	TGTGCCAGCAGCTCAGGACAGGGCTGGGAGACCCAGTACTTC
TRBV7-3	.	TRBJ1-6	.	CASSLLAGPTYNSPLHF	TGTGCCAGCAGCTTATTGGCAGGGCCTACCTATAATTCACCCCTCCACTTT
TRBV7-8	.	TRBJ1-2	.	CASSLADLESEGYTF	TGTGCCAGCAGCTTAGCAGATCTCGAATCAGAAGGCTACACCTTC
TRBV5-4	.	TRBJ1-1	TRBD1	CASRRDRGWPEAFF	TGTGCCAGCAGAAGGGACAGGGGGTGGCCTGAAGCTTTCTTT
TRBV7-6	.	TRBJ2-1	TRBD1	CASSLQGASEQFF	TGTGCCAGCAGCTTACAGGGGGCCAGTGAGCAGTTCTTC
TRBV6-5	.	TRBJ2-2	TRBD1	CASERGQGATGELFF	TGTGCCAGCGAGCGAGGACAGGGGGCCACCGGGGAGCTGTTTTTT
TRBV30	few	TRBJ1-6	TRBD1	CAWSSLQGLNSPLHF	TGTGCCTGGAGTTCATTACAGGGGCTTAATTCACCCCTCCACTTT
TRBV6-6	.	TRBJ2-5	TRBD2	CASTSEETQYF	TGTGCCAGTACTAGCGAAGAGACCCAGTACTTC
TRBV28	once	TRBJ1-5	TRBD1	CASSRTGSNQPQHF	TGTGCCAGCAGTAGGACAGGGTCGAATCAGCCCCAGCATTTT
TRBV6-4	.	TRBJ2-6	.	CASSDSGDLRGANVLTF	TGTGCCAGCAGTGACTCAGGGGACTTGCGTGGGGCCAACGTCCTGACTTTC
TRBV7-8	.	TRBJ1-2	.	CASSLRGGKLSGNYGYTF	TGTGCCAGCAGCTTACGGGGGGGGAAGTTGAGTGGGAACTATGGCTACACCTTC
TRBV12-5	.	TRBJ2-6	.	CASGFYSGANVLTF	TGTGCTAGTGGTTTCTATTCTGGGGCCAACGTCCTGACTTTC